One sample yielded the 5 T cell receptor beta chains listed below, sequenced in a study of Graves' ophthalmopathy and Graves' hyperthyroidism. Amplification of the TCR beta CDR3 regions used RNA transcripts (as template). Investigators did first-round RT-PCR with HTBI primers, then second-round multiplex PCR. MiXCR, run by TCRdb on the multiplex PCR reads, gives a single entry per CDR3 protein. The sample has 300,000 to 350,000 distinct CDR3 sequences; 15% to 20% are singletons. The sample consisted of peripheral blood. The receptors stem from an adult man with Graves' ophthalmopathy.

This clonotype was found many times. V and J are TRBV6-2 or TRBV6-3 and TRBJ2-7, with a possible D match to TRBD2 (5 bases). The V gene lost 7 bases and the J gene lost 2 bases, with 12 bases spanning the gap. The CDR3 runs 13 residues. From germline, CDR1 is MNHEY and CDR2 SVGEGT. The DNA of the CDR3 is TGTGCCAGCAACCCGGCGGGCCCCTACGAGCAGTACTTC. Translation gives CASNPAGPYEQYF.

This clonotype occurred once. A much larger clone lies one base from this, so it may be a read error. In this CDR3 the conserved last residue, phenylalanine or tryptophan, is missing, so a read error is likely. The chain has TRBV7-9 and TRBJ1-1; no firm D call. This CDR3 contains 15 residues. With 2 bases removed from V and 6 bases from J, the gap between germline ends came to 16 bases. Germline CDR1 SEHNR, CDR2 FQNEAQ (reference sequence). CDR3 sequence (DNA): TGTGCCAGCAGCTTATCTCATACACCGGACGCTGAAGCTTTCCTT. It is translated as CASSLSHTPDAEAFL.

This clonotype was recorded at least ten times. The chain joins TRBV7-9 to TRBJ2-6; D remains ambiguous. The CDR3 is made up of 13 amino acids. Germline CDR1 SEHNR, CDR2 FQNEAQ (reference sequence). V gave up 5 bases and J gave up 4 bases, with 6 bases separating them. This chain's CDR3 is CASSTWGANVLTF. The CDR3 DNA is TGTGCCAGCAGCACTTGGGGGGCCAACGTCCTGACTTTC.

Many counts were recorded for this clonotype. The chain employs TRBV6-2 or TRBV6-3 and TRBJ2-7; 7 positions agree with TRBD2. From germline, CDR1 is MNHEY and CDR2 SVGEGT. This CDR3 has 14 amino acids. The junction had 11 bases not matched to a gene; V was cut back by 6 bases and J by 6 bases. This CDR3 is CASRRWEGPVEQYF. In nucleotides, the CDR3 is TGTGCCAGCAGAAGGTGGGAGGGCCCGGTCGAGCAGTACTTC.

There are a few counts of this clonotype. This rearrangement joins TRBV3-1 to TRBJ2-5, with 8 bases fitting TRBD2. Germline CDR1 reads LGHDT; CDR2 reads YNNKEL (reference sequence). The J segment lost 2 bases and the V segment lost 5 bases, leaving 4 bases of the junction unmatched. This CDR3 is built from 14 residues. The CDR3 DNA reads TGTGCCAGCAGCTCACTAGCGGCTCAAGAGACCCAGTACTTC. It encodes CASSSLAAQETQYF.